This TCR beta chain was identified during a study of T cell changes during pregnancy in multiple sclerosis. V was clipped by 0 bases and J by 4 bases; unmatched bases: 9. The CDR3 is made up of 18 amino acids. CDR1 and CDR2 from the germline V gene are SEHNR and FQNEAQ (reference sequence). Profiling relied on immunoSEQ multiplex PCR, and the TCRdb table lists in-frame clones only, not all of them. The sample yields tens of thousands of clones, about 89% seen once. Sequenced material: peripheral blood, taken in the first trimester of pregnancy. The chain couples TRBV7-9 to TRBJ2-5; 12 positions agree with TRBD1. This receptor was obtained from a female donor in good health, enrolled as a control in a pregnancy study. CDR3 nucleotides: TGTGCCAGCAGCTTAGCCCTGTCCCGGGACAGGGGGCGAGAGACCCAGTACTTC. This gives the protein CASSLALSRDRGRETQYF.